The clone carrying this T cell receptor (beta chain) has just a few counts. The antigen is unknown. The CDR3 loop spans 16 amino acids. Germline CDR1 is LGHNA and CDR2 is YNFKEQ. The V end was cut by 3 bases, the J end by 2 bases, with 13 bases between. The sample comes from a study of T cells in Graves' hyperthyroidism and ophthalmopathy. It was RNA transcripts that yielded the amplified TCR beta CDR3 regions. The HTBI primer set drove a first-round RT-PCR of the TCR CDR3. TCRdb re-derived calls from the multiplex PCR reads in MiXCR, one entry per CDR3 protein. The sample lists about 360,000 distinct CDR3 sequences; approximately 14% were seen once. Exclusion criteria comprised uncontrolled infection, other autoimmune disease, pregnancy or lactation. Diagnoses were made from clinical symptoms, serum measures (thyroxine and TRAb), thyroid ultrasound and orbital computed tomography. Findings and limits, study-wide: Most expanded thyroid clonotypes above 0.001 recurred in blood. Ophthalmopathy was model-predicted a median around seven months pre-onset.

The rearrangement uses TRBV4-2 and TRBJ1-4; a possible D gene is TRBD1 (5 bases). The receptor was isolated from a woman aged 18-29 years with Graves' hyperthyroidism that later progressed to Graves' ophthalmopathy. Sequencing input: blood. CDR3 in amino acids: CASSQFVGLTNEKLFF. As DNA, the CDR3 is TGTGCCAGCAGCCAGTTTGTGGGACTGACTAATGAAAAACTGTTTTTT.